These T cell receptor beta chains were read from a single sample in a study of PD-1 blockade in classical Hodgkin lymphoma. Only in-frame clones appear in the TCRdb table, and some are missing; sequencing was by immunoSEQ multiplex PCR. The table has fewer than 65,000 clones, approximately 90% seen once. The sample consisted of peripheral blood mononuclear cells (PBMCs), taken at baseline. These receptors originate from a human donor with classical Hodgkin lymphoma. Each CDR3 is given with its conserved first and last residue. The D gene is left open where the match is weak. Expanded clones get a size class; other rows say once, few or many, or leave the size out.

j_call clone_size v_call d_call cdr3_aa cdr3_nt
TRBJ2-3 . TRBV6-5 . CASSSRLMTDTQYF TGTGCCAGCAGCTCTCGACTGATGACAGATACGCAGTATTTT
TRBJ2-5 . TRBV4-1 . CASSQLGTQYF TGCGCCAGCAGCCAATTGGGGACCCAGTACTTC
TRBJ1-6 once TRBV5-4 TRBD1 CASSPGTDNSPLHF TGTGCCAGCAGCCCCGGGACAGACAATTCACCCCTCCACTTT
TRBJ1-2 . TRBV6-4 . CASSDQQGRGYTF TGTGCCAGCAGTGACCAACAGGGCAGGGGCTACACCTTC
TRBJ2-3 . TRBV5-1 . CASSGRSDTTDTQYF TGCGCCAGCAGCGGTAGATCTGACACCACAGATACGCAGTATTTT
TRBJ2-3 . TRBV4-1 . CASSQGSNTDTQYF TGCGCCAGCAGCCAAGGGAGTAACACAGATACGCAGTATTTT
TRBJ1-2 . TRBV6-1 TRBD1 CASSEGDRHYGYTF TGTGCCAGCAGTGAGGGGGACAGACACTATGGCTACACCTTC
TRBJ2-7 . TRBV30 . CAWSVAGYEQYF TGTGCCTGGAGTGTTGCGGGGTACGAGCAGTACTTC
TRBJ2-3 . TRBV27 . CASSLSSYGTDTQYF TGTGCCAGCAGTTTATCCTCTTATGGCACAGATACGCAGTATTTT
TRBJ2-5 . TRBV6-1 . CASSEAGNSQETQYF TGTGCCAGCAGTGAAGCAGGAAACAGCCAAGAGACCCAGTACTTC
TRBJ2-6 once TRBV27 . CASRVSSGANVLTF TGTGCCAGCAGAGTTAGCTCTGGGGCCAACGTCCTGACTTTC
TRBJ1-1 . TRBV6-5 TRBD1 CASSYSTGARAEAFF TGTGCCAGCAGTTACTCAACAGGGGCTAGAGCTGAAGCTTTCTTT
TRBJ2-1 . TRBV13 . CASSWALNGADNEQFF TGTGCCAGCAGCTGGGCCCTTAATGGCGCCGACAATGAGCAGTTCTTC
TRBJ1-1 . TRBV30 . CAWRGRAEAFF TGTGCCTGGAGAGGGAGGGCTGAAGCTTTCTTT
TRBJ2-2 . TRBV29-1 TRBD2 CSGGLAGYTGELFF TGCAGCGGGGGACTAGCGGGGTACACCGGGGAGCTGTTTTTT
TRBJ1-1 . TRBV6-1 . CASSNTEAFF TGTGCCAGCAGCAACACTGAAGCTTTCTTT
TRBJ1-5 . TRBV6-4 TRBD1 CASRGTVISNQPQHF TGTGCCAGCAGAGGGACAGTAATAAGCAATCAGCCCCAGCATTTT
TRBJ1-1 many TRBV11-3 . CASSLSDTEAFF TGTGCCAGCAGCTTATCGGATACTGAAGCTTTCTTT
TRBJ1-2 . TRBV5-6 TRBD1 CASSFGTGAPNYGYTF TGTGCCAGCAGCTTCGGGACAGGGGCCCCTAACTATGGCTACACCTTC
TRBJ2-5 once TRBV7-9 . CASSLGQGMVVETQYF TGTGCCAGCAGCTTGGGTCAGGGAATGGTAGTAGAGACCCAGTACTTC
TRBJ2-1 . TRBV27 . CASSPSPVGVNEQFF TGTGCCAGCAGTCCATCTCCCGTGGGGGTAAATGAGCAGTTCTTC
TRBJ2-1 . TRBV7-9 TRBD1 CASRSTGPDLLYNEQFF TGTGCCAGCAGGTCGACAGGGCCAGACTTACTCTACAATGAGCAGTTCTTC
TRBJ2-7 once TRBV6-1 . CASSLNSGRRYEQYF TGTGCCAGCAGTCTGAATTCTGGGAGGAGGTACGAGCAGTACTTC